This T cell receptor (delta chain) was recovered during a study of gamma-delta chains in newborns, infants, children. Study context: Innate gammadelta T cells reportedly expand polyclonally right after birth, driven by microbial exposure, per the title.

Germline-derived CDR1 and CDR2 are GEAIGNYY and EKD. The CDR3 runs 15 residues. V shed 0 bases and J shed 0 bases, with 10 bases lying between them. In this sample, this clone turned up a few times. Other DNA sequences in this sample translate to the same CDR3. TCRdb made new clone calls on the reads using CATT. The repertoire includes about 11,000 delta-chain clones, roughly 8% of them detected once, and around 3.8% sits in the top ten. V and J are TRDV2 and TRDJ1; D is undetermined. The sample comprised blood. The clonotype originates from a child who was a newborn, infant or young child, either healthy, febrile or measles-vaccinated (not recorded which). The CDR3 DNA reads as TGTGCCTGTGACACCGTTGGGCCCTACACCGATAAACTCATCTTT. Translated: CACDTVGPYTDKLIF.